Listed here is a single T cell receptor (beta chain). Its antigen is still unknown. Germline V CDR1 and CDR2: SGHTA, FQGNSA. CDR3 size: 17 residues. With V trimmed by 2 bases and J by 7 bases, 12 bases remained unmatched. These data are taken from a study of blood T cells in healthy people across ages. A sample-barcoded 5' primer and a J-beta primer mix were used in a second PCR of about 7 to 12 cycles. TCRdb re-called the 5' RACE reads through MiXCR, storing one row per CDR3 protein. The sample contains 580,000 or so distinct CDR3 sequences, 45% to 55% of which appear only once. Study outcomes and limitations: With unsorted PBMCs, a conclusive comparison of naive versus antigen-experienced cells was not possible. Strong correlation existed between TCR beta diversity and naive T cell percentage. The unknown donor CMV status may have confounded expanded clonotype changes.

What was sequenced was blood. The rearrangement joins TRBV7-2 to TRBJ2-1, with 9 bases matching TRBD1. The TCR originated in an older man in good health. In DNA form, the CDR3 reads TGTGCCAGCAGCTTAAGGGCGACAGGGGGAGGAAGGAATGAGCAGTTCTTC. It codes for CASSLRATGGGRNEQFF.